This TCR beta chain was sequenced for a study of cytotoxic CD8 clonotypes in ibrutinib-treated CLL. Across the whole study: Timing of response sample collection was a median approximately twelve months after treatment start, with a range of 6 to 36. Averaging across samples gave approximately 260,000 productive templates and fewer than 100,000 productive rearrangements.

As concerns this clone: Its target is unknown.

Here immunoSEQ multiplex PCR was the method, and the copy in TCRdb shows in-frame clones only, minus some. The repertoire holds around 14,000 clones, with about two thirds as singletons. The CDR3 consists of 12 residues. From germline, CDR1 is MDHEN and CDR2 SYDVKM. V was clipped by 2 bases and J by 14 bases, with 12 bases between them. Study conclusions and caveats: Samples were collected at differing times from sustained-remission and progressing patients.

The V gene is TRBV28, the J gene TRBJ1-4, with D possibly being TRBD1 (5 bases). The sequence derives from a human donor with chronic lymphocytic leukemia. The sequencing here drew on PBMCs, taken before ibrutinib treatment. The DNA of the CDR3 is TGTGCCAGCAGTTTAGTTTGGGGGGGGCTGTTTTTT. Residues: CASSLVWGGLFF.